This TCR beta chain was sequenced in a study of shared clonotypes between healthy human individuals. Whole-study findings and limits: Compared with clonotypes that all four donors shared, non-shared clonotypes had lower generation probabilities. Larger estimated richness was generally recorded for naive subsets relative to memory subsets.

Per the germline V gene, CDR1 is MNHNS and CDR2 is SASEGT. V lost 7 bases to trimming and J lost 4 bases, with 10 bases between them. The CDR3 is made up of 12 amino acids. Details on this clone: Its antigen is as yet unknown.

Only Caucasian adults living in Nashville, Tennessee made up the donor group. Clones were sequenced by immunoSEQ multiplex PCR, and TCRdb holds only the in-frame ones, with some missing. This table has 2 million to 2.5 million clones, around 95% appearing once. The sequenced sample consisted of naive CD4+ T cells sorted from blood. Described subset: CD45RA+ positively selected. The chain joins TRBV6-1 to TRBJ2-5, with D perhaps matching TRBD2 (6 bases). The receptor's source is a man aged 18 to 29 in good health. The CDR3 DNA sequence: TGTGCCAGCATGGAGGGGAGAGAGACCCAGTACTTC. Translation: CASMEGRETQYF.